A few counts support the clone carrying this T cell receptor (beta chain). This record comes from a study of sequential checkpoint blockade in melanoma. Study-level background: Randomization was 1:1 between first-line nivolumab→ipilimumab and ipilimumab→nivolumab. DNA from 91 pretreatment tumor samples underwent TCRβ immunosequencing.

The method was immunoSEQ multiplex PCR; TCRdb's version includes in-frame clones alone and lacks a portion of them. Of about 2,300 clones detected, less than 30% appear once; the ten largest clones hold about 10%. The treatment denotes: randomized to nivolumab then ipilimumab (arm A) or the reverse (arm B). Patients had received no earlier DNA-damaging chemotherapy. Deletions cut 2 bases from V and 0 bases from J, with 10 bases between. This CDR3 region has 16 residues. Germline V gene data show CDR1 as SSHAT and CDR2 as FNYEAQ (reference sequence). This chain links TRBV7-7 with TRBJ2-2, with D hard to call. The clonotype originates from a human donor with melanoma. The sample in question was tumor tissue (inferred from file names), obtained from a patient given nivolumab and ipilimumab in sequence. CDR3 nucleotides: TGTGCCAGCAGCTTAATATGGCAGTCGAACACCGGGGAGCTGTTTTTT. Residues: CASSLIWQSNTGELFF.